The present TCR beta chain was sequenced within a study of T cell responses to AZD1222 COVID-19 vaccine. The trim removed 5 bases at V and 4 bases at J, leaving 2 bases unmatched. Germline values: CDR1 SQVTM, CDR2 ANQGSEA. The CDR3 consists of 12 residues. Some clones are missing from TCRdb's copy, which holds only in-frame ones; the method was immunoSEQ multiplex PCR. The data contain almost 35,000 clones, roughly nine tenths of them seen just once; the ten biggest clones take up roughly 7%. On this clone: What it recognizes is unknown.

Overall study results and limits: Donors were chiefly white British, with a greater number of females, and clonal diversity was perhaps underestimated.

The sequence came from an adult in good health. The sample consisted of peripheral blood, taken on day 0 of AZD1222 vaccination. The chain couples TRBV29-1 to TRBJ1-2, with TRBD1 matching 9 bases. CDR3 residues: CSVLDRGYGYTF. The DNA of the CDR3 is TGCAGCGTTCTGGACAGGGGCTATGGCTACACCTTC.